The 8 T cell receptor beta chains presented below share a single source sample, sequenced in a study of blood T cell repertoires in COVID-19. Sequenced by immunoSEQ multiplex PCR; TCRdb stores in-frame clones only, minus some. The repertoire holds some 41,000 clones, around 85% seen once, with 39% in the top ten. Material: peripheral blood. Source of these receptors: a middle-aged man with active or convalescent COVID-19.

The sample holds one count of this clone. This rearrangement joins TRBV7-9 to TRBJ1-1; D is undetermined. Germline V CDR1 and CDR2: SEHNR, FQNEAQ (reference sequence). The length of the CDR3 is 15 residues. V gave up 5 bases and J gave up 0 bases, with 13 bases separating them. CDR3 protein: CASSPSGGMNTEAFF. The CDR3 DNA is TGTGCCAGCAGCCCTTCTGGAGGGATGAACACTGAAGCTTTCTTT.

This CDR3 is CASSRTGTSGNTIYF. As DNA, the CDR3 is TGTGCCAGCAGTCGTACAGGGACCTCTGGAAACACCATATATTTT. The chain links TRBV6-2 or TRBV6-3 to TRBJ1-3; maybe TRBD1 (6 bases). Trimming shortened V by 5 bases and J by 0 bases, and 11 bases separated the two germline ends. The CDR3 extends over 15 amino acids. Germline V gene lookup returns CDR1 MNHEY and CDR2 SVGEGT.

The V call is TRBV5-1, the J call TRBJ2-7; TRBD2 is a possible D gene (5 bases). This CDR3 comprises 14 residues. The germline gives CDR1 SGHRS, CDR2 YFSETQ. V gave up 3 bases and J gave up 0 bases, with 10 bases separating them. CDR3 coding DNA: TGCGCCAGCAGCTCCACGACTAACTCCTACGAGCAGTACTTC. Its translation is CASSSTTNSYEQYF.

This sequence joins TRBV7-2 and TRBJ1-5; D gene ambiguous. CDR1 and CDR2 from the germline V gene are SGHTA and FQGNSA. The CDR3 is made up of 15 amino acids. Trimming pared 5 bases from V and 0 bases from J, leaving 11 bases between. The CDR3 loop reads CASSPIQYSNQPQHF. DNA of the CDR3: TGTGCCAGCAGCCCGATACAATATAGCAATCAGCCCCAGCATTTT.

This clone appeared once. The gene calls are TRBV7-9 and TRBJ2-1; 14 nucleotides line up with TRBD2. V gave up 4 bases and J gave up 15 bases; unmatched junction bases: 11. CDR1 SEHNR and CDR2 FQNEAQ come from the germline V gene (reference sequence). The CDR3 extends over 15 amino acids. The CDR3 spells CASSSPGLAGGLGFF. The CDR3 nucleotides read TGTGCCAGCAGCTCCCCCGGACTAGCGGGAGGTTTGGGGTTCTTC. The full variable domain, in which reference TRBV7-9 and TRBJ2-1 provide the parts outside the CDR3, is DTGVSQNPRHKITKRGQNVTFRCDPISEHNRLYWYRQTLGQGPEFLTYFQNEAQLEKSRLLSDRFSAERPKGSFSTLEIQRTEQGDSAMYLCASSSPGLAGGLGFFGPGTRLTVL.

This CDR3 is CASSLAPSSGNTIYF. The CDR3 nucleotides are TGTGCCAGCAGTTTAGCGCCGAGCTCTGGAAACACCATATATTTT. The chain links TRBV28 to TRBJ1-3; D gene unclear. V was clipped by 2 bases and J by 0 bases, with 8 bases between them. Germline values: CDR1 MDHEN, CDR2 SYDVKM. CDR3 length: 15 residues.

The chain combines TRBV5-4 with TRBJ2-3, with 9 bases that match TRBD1. V shed 2 bases, J shed 1 base, and the junction held 2 bases outside the gene matches. The germline gives CDR1 SGHNT, CDR2 YYREEE (reference sequence). The CDR3 extends over 15 amino acids. CDR3 sequence: CASSLRTGGTDTQYF. CDR3 nucleotide sequence: TGTGCCAGCAGCTTAAGGACAGGGGGCACAGATACGCAGTATTTT. The whole variable domain, filled in from reference TRBV5-4 and TRBJ2-3, reads ETGVTQSPTHLIKTRGQQVTLRCSSQSGHNTVSWYQQALGQGPQFIFQYYREEENGRGNFPPRFSGLQFPNYSSELNVNALELDDSALYLCASSLRTGGTDTQYFGPGTRLTVL.

The chain combines TRBV5-6 with TRBJ1-2; 7 positions match TRBD1. This CDR3 is 16 amino acids long. CDR1 is SGHDT and CDR2 is YYEEEE in the germline V gene. The V segment lost 1 base and the J segment 1 base; nucleotides outside the gene matches: 7. As DNA, the CDR3 is TGTGCCAGCAGCTTGTTAGGACAGGACCTTAACTATGGCTACACCTTC. As protein: CASSLLGQDLNYGYTF.